This TCR beta chain was retrieved from a study of HIV-infected children after antiretroviral therapy interruption. With V trimmed by 1 base and J by 5 bases, 11 bases remained unmatched. Germline CDR1 reads MNHEY; CDR2 reads SMNVEV (reference sequence). The CDR3 runs to 16 residues. Treatment specified: PENTA 11 planned treatment interruption arm or continuous ART arm. Many counts were recorded for this clonotype. A 3' RACE protocol on RNA, with unique molecular identifiers, produced the TCR library. TCRdb re-analysed the 3' RACE reads in MiXCR, keeping a single row per CDR3 protein. The table includes about 15,000 distinct CDR3 sequences, around 3.2% detected once.

The chain employs TRBV27 and TRBJ2-7; TRBD2 aligns across 7 bases. Sequencing was performed on CD45RA+ CD4+ T cells from PBMCs, taken from a donor given antiretroviral therapy, either interrupted or continuous. Regarding subset: naive CD4+ CD45RA+ CD45RO- T cells. The sequence derives from a child under 18 with HIV. This CDR3 is CASSLWGGLLKNEQYF. In DNA form, the CDR3 reads TGTGCCAGCAGTTTATGGGGGGGGTTGTTGAAAAACGAGCAGTACTTC.